The 4 T cell receptor beta chains below were found in one sample sequenced in a study of cytomegalovirus exposure and HLA in healthy donors. Generated by immunoSEQ multiplex PCR, the TCRdb table keeps only in-frame clones and is missing some. This table holds around 220,000 clones, roughly 88% found once. Sequencing was carried out using PBMCs. These receptors originate from a woman aged 18-30 years in good health and CMV-seronegative.

This chain joins TRBV28 and TRBJ2-5, with 9 bases lining up with TRBD1. Germline V CDR1 and CDR2: MDHEN, SYDVKM. CDR3 length: 15 residues. The trim removed 6 bases at V and 1 base at J, leaving 6 bases unmatched. For the CDR3, the DNA is TGTGCCAGCAGGGGGGACAGGGCAATCCAAGAGACCCAGTACTTC. It specifies CASRGDRAIQETQYF.

The genes are TRBV30 and TRBJ2-7, with 8 bases matching TRBD2. This CDR3 contains 15 residues. The germline gives CDR1 GTSNPN, CDR2 SVGIG (reference sequence). J lost 4 bases, V lost 8 bases, and 16 bases had no gene match. The CDR3 bases are TGTGCCCCTACGCGAGCGGGAGAGGGGGGGTACGAGCAGTACTTC. This sequence encodes CAPTRAGEGGYEQYF.

This chain joins TRBV14 and TRBJ2-7; a weak D match, TRBD1 (6 bases). Germline CDR1 reads SGHDN; CDR2 reads FVKESK. With 4 bases removed from V and 0 bases from J, the gap between germline ends came to 10 bases. The CDR3 is made up of 14 amino acids. CDR3 sequence (DNA): TGTGCCAGCAGCCGACAGGCTCACTCCTACGAGCAGTACTTC. Amino acids: CASSRQAHSYEQYF. The full variable domain, rest sourced from reference TRBV14 and TRBJ2-7, is EAGVTQFPSHSVIEKGQTVTLRCDPISGHDNLYWYRRVMGKEIKFLLHFVKESKQDESGMPNNRFLAERTGGTYSTLKVQPAELEDSGVYFCASSRQAHSYEQYFGPGTRLTVT.

The J gene is TRBJ2-4, the V gene TRBV5-1; no clear D gene. Trimming cost V 4 bases and J 2 bases, with 13 bases left between them. The germline CDR1 and CDR2 sequences are SGHRS and YFSETQ. The CDR3 spans 15 residues. The CDR3: CASSGRAPSKNIQYF. CDR3 in DNA: TGCGCCAGCAGCGGGCGCGCCCCTTCCAAAAACATTCAGTACTTC.